This T cell receptor (beta chain) was captured by sequencing in a study of beta chain features in type 1 diabetes. About the study: The samples had 85 million to 130 million sorted cells examined in all.

Sequencing targeted expressed TCRB transcripts, as all isolated RNA had been reverse transcribed. The data were produced by immunoSEQ multiplex PCR, yet TCRdb's version contains in-frame clones alone and is incomplete. The sample shows 200,000 to 300,000 clones, about a tenth of them seen only once. Broader study findings: A moderate, significant TCRB CDR3 shortening appeared in type 1 diabetes across four CD4+ subsets. The analysis here could not establish whether HLA type shapes TCRB rearrangement. Compared with healthy donors, patients appeared to share more similar naive, central memory and regulatory TCRB repertoires.

From germline, CDR1 is MGHRA and CDR2 YSYEKL. This CDR3 is 17 amino acids long. J was trimmed by 6 bases and V by 0 bases; bases with no gene match: 6. Markers CD45RO/CCR7/CD25/CD127/CD95/CD27 served to sort CD4+ naive, central memory, regulatory and stem cell-like memory cells. The table lists this clone with a few counts. Its specificity is unknown. This clonotype was obtained from a man between 25 and 39 years old with type 1 diabetes. The rearrangement joins TRBV4-1 to TRBJ2-3, with TRBD2 matching over 13 bases. The sample was naive CD4+ T cells from blood. In DNA form, the CDR3 reads TGCGCCAGCAGCCAAGAGATGACTAGCGGGGGGTTTGATACGCAGTATTTT. Translating it yields CASSQEMTSGGFDTQYF.